This T cell receptor (beta chain) derives from a study of shared clonotypes between healthy human individuals. Sequencing was performed with immunoSEQ multiplex PCR; in TCRdb, only in-frame clones are kept and a portion is missing. Of 600,000 to 750,000 clones detected, around 72% appear once; the ten largest clones hold approximately 2%. The CDR3 contains 13 residues. The V gene lost 5 bases and the J gene lost 3 bases, with 10 bases spanning the gap. The germline gives CDR1 MDHEN, CDR2 SYDVKM. This clone came up a few times. Sequencing was carried out using memory CD4+ T cells sorted from blood. Subset noted: CD45RA-negative fraction. The source is a woman aged 25 to 45 in good health. This chain uses TRBV28 with TRBJ1-1; no clear D gene. This chain's CDR3 is CASSTSPDTEAFF. In DNA, the CDR3 is TGTGCCAGCAGTACTTCTCCGGACACTGAAGCTTTCTTT.